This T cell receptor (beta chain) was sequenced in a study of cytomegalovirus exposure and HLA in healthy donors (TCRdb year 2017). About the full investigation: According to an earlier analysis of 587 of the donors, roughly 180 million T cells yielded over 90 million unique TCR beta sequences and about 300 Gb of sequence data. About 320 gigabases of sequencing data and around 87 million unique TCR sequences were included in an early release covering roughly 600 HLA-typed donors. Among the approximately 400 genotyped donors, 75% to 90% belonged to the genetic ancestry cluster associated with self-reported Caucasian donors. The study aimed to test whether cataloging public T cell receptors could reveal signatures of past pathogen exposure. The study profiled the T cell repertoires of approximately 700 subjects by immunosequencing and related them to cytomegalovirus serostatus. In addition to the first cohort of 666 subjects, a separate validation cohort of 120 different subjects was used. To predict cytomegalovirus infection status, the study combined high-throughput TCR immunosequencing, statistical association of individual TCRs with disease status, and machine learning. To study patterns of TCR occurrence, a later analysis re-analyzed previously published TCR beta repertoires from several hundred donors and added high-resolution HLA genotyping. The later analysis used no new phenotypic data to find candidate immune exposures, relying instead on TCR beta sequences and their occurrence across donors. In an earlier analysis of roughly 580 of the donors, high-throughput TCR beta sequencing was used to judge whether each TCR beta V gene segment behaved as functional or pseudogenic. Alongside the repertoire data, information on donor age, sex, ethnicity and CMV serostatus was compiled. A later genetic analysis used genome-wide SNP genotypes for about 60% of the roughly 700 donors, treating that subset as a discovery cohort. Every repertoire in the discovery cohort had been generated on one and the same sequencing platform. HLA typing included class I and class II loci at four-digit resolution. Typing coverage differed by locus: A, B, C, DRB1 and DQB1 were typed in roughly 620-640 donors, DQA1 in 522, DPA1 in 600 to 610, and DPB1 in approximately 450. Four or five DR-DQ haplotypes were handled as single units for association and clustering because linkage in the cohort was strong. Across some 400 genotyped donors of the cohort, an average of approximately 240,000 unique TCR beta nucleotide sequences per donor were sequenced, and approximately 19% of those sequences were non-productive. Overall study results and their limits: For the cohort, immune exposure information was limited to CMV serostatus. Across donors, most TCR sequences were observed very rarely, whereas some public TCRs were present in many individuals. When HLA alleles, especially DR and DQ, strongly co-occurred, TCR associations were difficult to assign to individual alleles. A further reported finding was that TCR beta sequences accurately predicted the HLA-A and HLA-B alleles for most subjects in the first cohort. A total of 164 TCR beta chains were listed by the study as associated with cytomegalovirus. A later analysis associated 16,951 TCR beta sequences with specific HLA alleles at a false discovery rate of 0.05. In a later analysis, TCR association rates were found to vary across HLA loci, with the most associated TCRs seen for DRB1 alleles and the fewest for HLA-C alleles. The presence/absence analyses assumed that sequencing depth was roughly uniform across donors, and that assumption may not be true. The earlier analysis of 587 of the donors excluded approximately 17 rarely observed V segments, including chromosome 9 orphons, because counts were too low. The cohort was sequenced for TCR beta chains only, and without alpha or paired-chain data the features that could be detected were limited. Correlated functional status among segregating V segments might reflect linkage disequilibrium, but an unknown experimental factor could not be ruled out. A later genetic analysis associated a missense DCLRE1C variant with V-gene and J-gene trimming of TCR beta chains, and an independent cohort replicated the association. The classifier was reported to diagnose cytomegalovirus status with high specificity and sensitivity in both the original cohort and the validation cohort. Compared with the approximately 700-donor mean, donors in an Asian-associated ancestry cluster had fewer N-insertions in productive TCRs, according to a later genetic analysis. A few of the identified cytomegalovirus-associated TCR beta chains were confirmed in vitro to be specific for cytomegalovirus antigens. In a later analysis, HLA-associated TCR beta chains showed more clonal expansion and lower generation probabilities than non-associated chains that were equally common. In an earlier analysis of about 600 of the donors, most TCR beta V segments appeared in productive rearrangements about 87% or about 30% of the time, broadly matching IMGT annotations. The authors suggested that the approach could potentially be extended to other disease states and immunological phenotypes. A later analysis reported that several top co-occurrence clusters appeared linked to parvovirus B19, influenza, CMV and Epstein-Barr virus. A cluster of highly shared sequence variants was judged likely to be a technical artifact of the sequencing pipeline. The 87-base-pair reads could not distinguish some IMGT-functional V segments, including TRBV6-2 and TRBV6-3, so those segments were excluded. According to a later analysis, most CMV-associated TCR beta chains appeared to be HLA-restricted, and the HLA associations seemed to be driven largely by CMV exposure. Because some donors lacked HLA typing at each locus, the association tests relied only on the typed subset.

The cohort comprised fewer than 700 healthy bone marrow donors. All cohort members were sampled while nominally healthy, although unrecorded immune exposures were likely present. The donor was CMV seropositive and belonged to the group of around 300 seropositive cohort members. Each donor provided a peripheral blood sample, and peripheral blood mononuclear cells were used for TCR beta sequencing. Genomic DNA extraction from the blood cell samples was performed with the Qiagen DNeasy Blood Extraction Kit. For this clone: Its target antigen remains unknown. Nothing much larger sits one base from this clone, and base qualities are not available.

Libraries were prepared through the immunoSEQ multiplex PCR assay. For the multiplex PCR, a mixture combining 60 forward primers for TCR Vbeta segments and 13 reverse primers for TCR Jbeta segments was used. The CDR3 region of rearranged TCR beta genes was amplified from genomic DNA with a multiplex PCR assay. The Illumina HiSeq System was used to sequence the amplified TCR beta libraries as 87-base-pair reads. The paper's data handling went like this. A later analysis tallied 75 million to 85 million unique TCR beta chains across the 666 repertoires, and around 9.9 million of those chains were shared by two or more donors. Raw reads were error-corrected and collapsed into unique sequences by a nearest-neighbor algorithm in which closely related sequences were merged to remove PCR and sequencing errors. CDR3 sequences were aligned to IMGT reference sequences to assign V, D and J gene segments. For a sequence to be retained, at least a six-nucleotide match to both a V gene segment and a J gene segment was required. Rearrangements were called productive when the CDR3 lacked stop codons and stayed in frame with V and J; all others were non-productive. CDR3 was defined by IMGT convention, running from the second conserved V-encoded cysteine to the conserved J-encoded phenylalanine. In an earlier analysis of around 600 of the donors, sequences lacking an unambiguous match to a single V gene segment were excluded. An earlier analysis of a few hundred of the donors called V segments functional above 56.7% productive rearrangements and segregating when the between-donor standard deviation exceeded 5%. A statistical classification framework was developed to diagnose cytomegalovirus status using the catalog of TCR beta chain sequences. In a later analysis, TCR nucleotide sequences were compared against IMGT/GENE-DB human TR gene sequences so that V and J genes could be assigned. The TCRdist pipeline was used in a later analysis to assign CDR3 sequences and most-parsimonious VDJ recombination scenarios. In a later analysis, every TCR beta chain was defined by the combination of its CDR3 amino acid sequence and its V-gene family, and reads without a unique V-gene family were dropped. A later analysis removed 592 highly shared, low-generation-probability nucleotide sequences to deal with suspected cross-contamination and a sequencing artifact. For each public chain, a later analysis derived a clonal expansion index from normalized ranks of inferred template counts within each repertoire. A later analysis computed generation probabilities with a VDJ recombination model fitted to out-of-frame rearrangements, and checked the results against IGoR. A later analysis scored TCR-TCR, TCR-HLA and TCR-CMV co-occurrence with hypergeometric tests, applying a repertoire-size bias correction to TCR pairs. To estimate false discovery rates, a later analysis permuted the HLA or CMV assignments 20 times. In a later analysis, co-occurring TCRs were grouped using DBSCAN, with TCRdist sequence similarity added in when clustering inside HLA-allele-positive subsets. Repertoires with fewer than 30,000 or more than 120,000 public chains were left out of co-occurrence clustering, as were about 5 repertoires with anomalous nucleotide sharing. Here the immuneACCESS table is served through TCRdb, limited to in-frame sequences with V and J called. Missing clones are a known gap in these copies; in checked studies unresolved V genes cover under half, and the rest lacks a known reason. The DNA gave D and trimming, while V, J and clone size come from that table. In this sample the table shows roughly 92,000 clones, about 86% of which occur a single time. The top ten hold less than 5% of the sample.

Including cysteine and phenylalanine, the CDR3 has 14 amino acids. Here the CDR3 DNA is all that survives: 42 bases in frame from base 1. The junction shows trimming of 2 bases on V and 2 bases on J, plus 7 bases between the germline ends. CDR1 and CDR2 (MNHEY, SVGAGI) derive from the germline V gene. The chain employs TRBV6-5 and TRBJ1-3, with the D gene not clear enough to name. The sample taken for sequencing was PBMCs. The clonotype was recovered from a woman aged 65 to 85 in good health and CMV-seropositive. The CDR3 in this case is CASSYRTTGNTIYF. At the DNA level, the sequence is TGTGCCAGCAGTTACCGGACTACTGGAAACACCATATATTTT.